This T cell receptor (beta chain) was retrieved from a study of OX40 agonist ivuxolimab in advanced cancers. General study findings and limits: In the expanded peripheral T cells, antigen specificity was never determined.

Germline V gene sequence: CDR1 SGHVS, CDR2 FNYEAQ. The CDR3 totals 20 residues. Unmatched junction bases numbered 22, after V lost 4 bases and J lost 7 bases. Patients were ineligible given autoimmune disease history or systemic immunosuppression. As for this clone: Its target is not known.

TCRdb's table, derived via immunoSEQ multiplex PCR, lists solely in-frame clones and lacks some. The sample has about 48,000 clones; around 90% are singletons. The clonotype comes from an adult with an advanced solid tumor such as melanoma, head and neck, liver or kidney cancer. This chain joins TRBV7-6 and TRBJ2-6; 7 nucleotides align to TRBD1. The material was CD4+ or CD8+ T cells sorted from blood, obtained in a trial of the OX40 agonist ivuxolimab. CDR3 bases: TGTGCCAGCAGCTCATCCCCGACCGGGACAGCGCCTTCTATTGCCAACGTCCTGACTTTC. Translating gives CASSSSPTGTAPSIANVLTF.